The 3 T cell receptor beta chains given below trace back to one sample, sequenced in a study of beta chain features in type 1 diabetes (dated by TCRdb to the late 2010s). The library was built by means of the immunoSEQ multiplex PCR assay. All of the isolated RNA was reverse transcribed with the High Capacity cDNA Reverse Transcription Kit, so expressed TCRB transcripts were sequenced. TCRdb limited this immuneACCESS table to in-frame rearrangements with V and J called. A share of clones is missing; checked studies link under half to unresolved V genes, and the rest is unexplained. This sample holds more than 300,000 clones; 10% to 15% were observed only once. Jointly, the top ten make up 0.017% of the sample. Specimen: naive CD4+ T cells from blood. In the paper's terms, the cell subset or site label means: true naive CD4+ T cells. The source of these receptors is a man aged 18 to 29 in good health.

V usage is TRBV11-3 and J usage is TRBJ2-3, with 7 nucleotides matching TRBD2. Germline V gene lookup returns CDR1 SGHNT and CDR2 YENEEA. The CDR3 contains 16 residues. Losses at the gene ends were 1 base for V and 0 bases for J; bases not matched to a gene: 4. Written as DNA, the CDR3 is TGTGCCAGCAGCTTAGGGTCGGGGGGAAGCACAGATACGCAGTATTTT. Translated: CASSLGSGGSTDTQYF. The variable domain in full, completed from reference TRBV11-3 and TRBJ2-3, reads EAGVVQSPRYKIIEKKQPVAFWCNPISGHNTLYWYLQNLGQGPELLIRYENEEAVDDSQLPKDRFSAERLKGVDSTLKIQPAELGDSAVYLCASSLGSGGSTDTQYFGPGTRLTVL.

The sample holds a few counts of this clone. The CDR3 nucleotides are TGCAGCGTAGCGGGAGATTACACCGGGGAGCTGTTTTTT. Its translation is CSVAGDYTGELFF. This chain connects TRBV29-1 to TRBJ2-2; 8 nucleotides agree with TRBD2. This CDR3 spans 13 amino acids. The V and J ends lost 6 bases and 3 bases, in that order; junction bases with no gene match: 3. The germline V gene encodes CDR1 SQVTM and CDR2 ANQGSEA.

The rearrangement links TRBV4-2 to TRBJ2-1; 9 positions match TRBD2. V shed 4 bases, J shed 6 bases, and the junction held 7 bases outside the gene matches. Germline V gene data show CDR1 as LGHNA and CDR2 as YNFKEQ. The CDR3 has 15 residues. In nucleotides, the CDR3 is TGTGCCAGCAGCCGCTCGCCGGGACTAGCCAATGAGCAGTTCTTC. It encodes CASSRSPGLANEQFF.